Detailed here is one T cell receptor beta chain. The data are from a study of blood T cell repertoires in COVID-19. Authors' analysis steps: Using reference gene primer amplification, nucleated cell counts were estimated. The protocol was immunoSEQ multiplex PCR, while the TCRdb copy is restricted to in-frame clones and leaves out a portion. V and J calls and clone size are given by that table; D and trimming were obtained from the DNA. The sample contains around 250,000 clones, around 84% of which appear only once. With V trimmed by 2 bases and J by 5 bases, 5 bases remained unmatched. Looked up from germline, CDR1 is GTSNPN and CDR2 is SVGIG (reference sequence). The CDR3 consists of 13 residues. This study enrolled people aged 18 to 89 from 20 to 25 US geographic areas. During the 2 weeks before they entered the study, exposed participants had met someone with a PCR-confirmed or clinician-diagnosed COVID-19 case.

The sample comprised PBMCs or T cells enriched from blood (not recorded which). J is TRBJ2-5 and V is TRBV30; 7 bases map to TRBD1. This receptor was identified in a man in his forties who had been exposed to COVID-19. The CDR3 coding sequence is TGTGCCTGGAGTAGGGGGCTGGGGGAGACCCAGTACTTC. It is translated as CAWSRGLGETQYF.